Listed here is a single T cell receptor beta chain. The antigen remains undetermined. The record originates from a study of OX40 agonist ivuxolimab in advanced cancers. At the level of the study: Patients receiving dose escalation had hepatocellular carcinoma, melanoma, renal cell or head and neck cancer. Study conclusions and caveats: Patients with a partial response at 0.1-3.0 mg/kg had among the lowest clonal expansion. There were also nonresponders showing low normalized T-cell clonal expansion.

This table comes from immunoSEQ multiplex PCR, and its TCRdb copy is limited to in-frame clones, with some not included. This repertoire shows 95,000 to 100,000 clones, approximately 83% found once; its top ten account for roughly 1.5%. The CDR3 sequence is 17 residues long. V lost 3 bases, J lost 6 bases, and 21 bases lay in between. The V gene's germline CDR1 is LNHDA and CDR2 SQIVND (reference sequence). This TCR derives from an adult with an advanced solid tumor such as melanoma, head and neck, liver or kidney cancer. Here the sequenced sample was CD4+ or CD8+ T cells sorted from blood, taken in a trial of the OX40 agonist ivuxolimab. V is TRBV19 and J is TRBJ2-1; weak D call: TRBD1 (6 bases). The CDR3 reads CASSIRARGGGGNEQFF. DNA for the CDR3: TGTGCCAGTAGTATCCGAGCCAGAGGGGGTGGAGGCAATGAGCAGTTCTTC.